This T cell receptor (beta chain) was recovered during a study of patients and donors after allogeneic stem cell transplantation. Deletions cut 7 bases from V and 10 bases from J, with 7 bases between. In germline, CDR1 is GTSNPN, CDR2 SVGIG (reference sequence). The CDR3 is 8 amino acids. TCRdb re-called the RT-PCR reads with MiXCR, one entry per CDR3 protein. There are roughly 880,000 distinct CDR3 sequences in the sample; roughly 18% occur only once, and 6% lies in the top ten. This clonotype has more than one count but fewer than ten. Sequencing was done on a sample of blood, either unsorted or a sorted T cell fraction (not recorded which). The clonotype comes from a human donor who was either an allogeneic HSCT recipient or a stem cell or donor lymphocyte infusion donor (not recorded which). It is not recorded whose cells these are; they may come from a transplant donor. This sequence joins TRBV30 and TRBJ1-1; no clear D. DNA of the CDR3: TGTGCCTCGAAGGGAGCTTTCTTT. Its protein product is CASKGAFF.